This TCR beta chain was documented in a study of cytomegalovirus exposure and HLA in healthy donors (dated by TCRdb to about 2017). For the wider study: An earlier analysis of fewer than 750 of the donors reported 276 Gb of sequence data and 95 million to 120 million unique TCR beta sequences obtained from some 200 million T cells. An early release covering roughly 600 HLA-typed donors comprised roughly 300 gigabases of sequencing data and 65 million to 100 million unique TCR sequences. Among the roughly 380 genotyped donors, about 85% belonged to the genetic ancestry cluster associated with self-reported Caucasian donors. The aim of the study was to test whether cataloging public T cell receptors could identify signatures of past pathogen exposure. The study profiled the T cell repertoires of 550 to 700 subjects by immunosequencing and related them to cytomegalovirus serostatus. A separate validation cohort of about 110 different subjects was used in addition to the roughly 720-subject first cohort. The study combined high-throughput TCR immunosequencing, statistical association of individual TCRs with disease status, and machine learning to predict cytomegalovirus infection status. A later analysis re-examined previously published TCR beta repertoires from more than 550 donors and added high-resolution HLA genotyping to investigate patterns of TCR occurrence. The later analysis used no new phenotypic data to find candidate immune exposures, relying instead on TCR beta sequences and their occurrence across donors. To decide whether each TCR beta V gene segment behaved as functional or pseudogenic, an earlier analysis of 587 of the donors relied on high-throughput TCR beta sequencing. Donor age, sex, ethnicity and CMV serostatus were compiled alongside the repertoire data. Genome-wide SNP genotypes for about three fifths of the roughly 670 donors were used in a later genetic analysis, which treated that subset as a discovery cohort. All discovery cohort repertoires had been generated using a single sequencing platform. HLA typing covered class I and class II loci at four-digit resolution. The number of donors typed differed by locus, with about 629-630 for A, B, C, DRB1 and DQB1, 522 for DQA1, about 610 for DPA1, and 400 to 490 for DPB1. Four or five DR-DQ haplotypes were handled as single units for association and clustering because linkage in the cohort was strong. Across approximately 400 genotyped donors of the cohort, an average of about 240,000 unique TCR beta nucleotide sequences per donor were sequenced, and roughly a sixth of those sequences were non-productive.

Comments on this clone: Its cognate antigen has yet to be identified. No much larger clonotype is one base removed from it; base qualities were not supplied.

Library generation was performed with the immunoSEQ multiplex PCR assay. The multiplex PCR relied on a mix of 60 forward primers for TCR Vbeta segments and 13 reverse primers for TCR Jbeta segments. Amplification of the CDR3 region of rearranged TCR beta genes was performed with a multiplex PCR assay on genomic DNA. The amplified TCR beta libraries were sequenced on the Illumina HiSeq System as 87-base-pair reads. The published analysis was carried out like this. A later analysis counted 65 million to 90 million unique TCR beta chains across the 550 to 800 repertoires, and around 12 million of these chains were shared by at least two donors. A nearest-neighbor algorithm error-corrected the raw reads and collapsed the reads into unique sequences, merging closely related sequences to remove PCR and sequencing errors. CDR3 sequences were aligned to IMGT reference sequences to assign V, D and J gene segments. For a sequence to be retained, a match of at least six nucleotides to both a V gene segment and a J gene segment was required. Rearrangements were classified as productive when the CDR3 lacked stop codons and remained in frame with V and J, and all other rearrangements were classified as non-productive. Following IMGT convention, CDR3 was defined as the stretch from the second conserved V-encoded cysteine to the conserved J-encoded phenylalanine. In an earlier analysis of around 570 of the donors, sequences lacking an unambiguous match to a single V gene segment were excluded. In an earlier analysis of 587 of the donors, a V segment was called functional when productive rearrangements were above 56.7%, and segregating when the standard deviation between donors exceeded 5%. A statistical classification framework was built for diagnosing cytomegalovirus status from the catalog of TCR beta chain sequences. V and J gene assignment, in a later analysis, came from comparing TCR nucleotide sequences with IMGT/GENE-DB human TR gene sequences. A later analysis assigned CDR3 sequences and most-parsimonious VDJ recombination scenarios with the TCRdist pipeline. In a later analysis, every TCR beta chain was defined by the combination of its CDR3 amino acid sequence and its V-gene family, and reads without a unique V-gene family were dropped. As a way to deal with suspected cross-contamination and a sequencing artifact, a later analysis dropped 500 to 700 nucleotide sequences that were highly shared and had low generation probability. In a later analysis, a clonal expansion index for each public chain was calculated from normalized within-repertoire ranks of inferred template counts. In a later analysis, generation probabilities were computed using a VDJ recombination model fitted to out-of-frame rearrangements, and the results were checked against IGoR. A later analysis scored TCR-TCR, TCR-HLA and TCR-CMV co-occurrence with hypergeometric tests, applying a repertoire-size bias correction to TCR pairs. To estimate false discovery rates, a later analysis permuted the HLA or CMV assignments 20 times. In a later analysis, co-occurring TCRs were grouped with DBSCAN, and TCRdist sequence similarity was added when clustering was performed within HLA-allele-positive subsets. Repertoires with fewer than 30,000 or more than 120,000 public chains were left out of co-occurrence clustering, as were roughly five repertoires with anomalous nucleotide sharing. TCRdb mirrors the immuneACCESS table, restricted to in-frame sequences. Some clones are absent from its copies; in checked studies, under half trace to an unresolved V gene, and the reason for the others is unknown. Clonal size and the V and J genes are those of that table, whereas D and trimming came from the DNA. Present in this sample are some 120,000 clones, 79% of which were seen just once. About 2% of the sample rests with the top ten.

In total, just over 650 healthy bone marrow donors made up the cohort. All cohort members were sampled while nominally healthy, although unrecorded immune exposures were likely present. The donor was CMV seronegative and was included in the group of 352 seronegative cohort members. Each donor provided a peripheral blood sample, and peripheral blood mononuclear cells were used for TCR beta sequencing. Genomic DNA extraction from the blood cell samples was performed with the Qiagen DNeasy Blood Extraction Kit. Overall results and qualifications from the work: In an earlier analysis of around 600 of the donors, most TCR beta V segments appeared in productive rearrangements about 87% or about 30% of the time, broadly matching IMGT annotations. Because the 87-base-pair reads could not distinguish some IMGT-functional V segments, including TRBV6-2 and TRBV6-3, those segments were excluded. According to a later genetic analysis, donors in an Asian-associated ancestry cluster had fewer N-insertions in productive TCRs than the approximately 630-donor mean. The cohort was sequenced for TCR beta chains only, and without alpha or paired-chain data the features that could be detected were limited. The classifier was reported to diagnose cytomegalovirus status with high specificity and sensitivity in both the original and validation cohorts. Linkage disequilibrium might explain the correlated functional status among segregating V segments, but an unknown experimental factor could not be ruled out. In a later analysis, HLA-associated TCR beta chains were found to be more clonally expanded and to have lower generation probabilities than equally common non-associated chains. A further reported finding was that TCR beta sequences accurately predicted the HLA-A and HLA-B alleles for most subjects in the first cohort. In a later analysis, most CMV-associated TCR beta chains were found to appear HLA-restricted, with HLA associations seemingly driven largely by CMV exposure. When HLA alleles, especially DR and DQ, strongly co-occurred, TCR associations were difficult to assign to individual alleles. In a later analysis, about 17,000 TCR beta sequences were associated with specific HLA alleles at a false discovery rate of 0.05. For the cohort, immune exposure information was limited to CMV serostatus. Presence/absence analyses assumed roughly uniform sequencing depth across donors, an assumption that may not hold. Most TCR sequences were observed very rarely across donors, whereas some public TCRs were present in many individuals. The study gave a list of under 200 TCR beta chains associated with cytomegalovirus. Because counts were too low, more than 15 rarely observed V segments, including chromosome 9 orphons, were left out of the earlier analysis of 587 of the donors. A few of the identified cytomegalovirus-associated TCR beta chains were confirmed in vitro to be specific for cytomegalovirus antigens. Several of the top co-occurrence clusters appeared to be linked to parvovirus B19, influenza, CMV and Epstein-Barr virus, according to a later analysis. An association between a missense DCLRE1C variant and V-gene and J-gene trimming of TCR beta chains was found in a later genetic analysis and replicated in an independent cohort. It was suggested by the authors that the approach could potentially be generalized to other disease states and immunological phenotypes. HLA typing was unavailable for some donors at each locus, so association tests used only the typed subset. In a later analysis, the rate of TCR association differed among HLA loci, with DRB1 alleles having the most associated TCRs and HLA-C alleles having the fewest. A cluster of highly shared sequence variants was judged likely to represent a technical artifact of the sequencing pipeline.

The CDR3 covers 15 residues, taking in both the cysteine and the phenylalanine. The sequence is cut down to CDR3 DNA, 45 bases in frame from base 1. The CDR1 and CDR2 encoded by the germline V gene (reference sequence) are SEHNR and FQNEAQ. V sheds 3 bases and J sheds 0 bases, leaving 9 bases between their ends. This receptor was identified in a man aged 18 to 29 in good health and CMV-seronegative. The sequence is built from TRBV7-9 and TRBJ2-1; perhaps TRBD2 is the D gene, with 5 bases matching. The sequencing sample was made of PBMCs. At the DNA level, the sequence is TGTGCCAGCAGCTTCCGGGGAAGCTCCTACAATGAGCAGTTCTTC. This gives the protein CASSFRGSSYNEQFF.